This is a list of T cell receptor beta chains from one sample in a study of T-cell memory formation after mild COVID-19. TCRdb reprocessed the 5' RACE reads with MiXCR, giving one entry per CDR3 protein. The sample includes 250,000 or so distinct CDR3 sequences, 8% to 10% of them seen just once. What was sequenced was PBMCs or a T cell subset sorted from them (not recorded which). These TCRs come from a young man who had mild COVID-19 (a few samples of this study predate the infection). Cell type and time point are not known. Both conserved end residues are part of each CDR3. The order of the fields is D gene, V gene, J gene, CDR3 length, clone size, CDR3 DNA, CDR3 protein. A D gene is named only where the DNA matches it firmly. Some rows mark clone size as missing; the rest say once, few, many or name a class of expanded clone.

NA,TRBV6-1,TRBJ1-6,16,NA,TGTGCCAGCAGTGAGGACCGGAGCTCCTATAATTCACCCCTCCACTTT,CASSEDRSSYNSPLHF
TRBD2,TRBV20-1,TRBJ2-3,18,NA,TGCAGTGCTAGAGCCGTAGCGGGGGGAAGAACTAGCACAGATACGCAGTATTTT,CSARAVAGGRTSTDTQYF
NA,TRBV24-1,TRBJ2-3,16,NA,TGTGCCACCAGTGATTTTCTGGGGGCTTTGACAGATACGCAGTATTTT,CATSDFLGALTDTQYF
TRBD1,TRBV7-6,TRBJ2-2,16,few,TGTGCCAGCAGCTCCGGACAGGGAAGAGGGACCGGGGAGCTGTTTTTT,CASSSGQGRGTGELFF
NA,TRBV7-8,TRBJ1-1,17,NA,TGTGCCAGCAGCCCTGCTAGGGACTCCGGGAGGAACACTGAAGCTTTCTTT,CASSPARDSGRNTEAFF
NA,TRBV6-5,TRBJ1-2,13,NA,TGTGCCAGCAGTTACAGGCAGAAGAGTGGCTACACCTTC,CASSYRQKSGYTF
NA,TRBV5-8,TRBJ2-7,13,few,TGTGCCAGCAGGTTGGGCAGAACCTACGAGCAGTACTTC,CASRLGRTYEQYF
NA,TRBV27,TRBJ1-6,14,few,TGTGCCAGCAGCCCCGGACTGAACAATTCACCCCTCCACTTT,CASSPGLNNSPLHF
NA,TRBV6-2/TRBV6-3,TRBJ1-4,12,NA,TGTGCCAGCAGTTACTCCGGGGCCGGACTGTTTTTT,CASSYSGAGLFF
NA,TRBV6-6,TRBJ1-6,14,many,TGTGCCAGCAGTTACGGGGGGGAGGATTCACCCCTCCACTTT,CASSYGGEDSPLHF
TRBD2,TRBV12-3/TRBV12-4,TRBJ2-3,16,few,TGTGCCAGCAGTTTATTTGGGACTAGAGCACAGATTACGCAGTATTTT,CASSLFGTRAQITQYF
NA,TRBV29-1,TRBJ2-3,10,few,TGCAGCGCCAGGACAGACGCGCAGTATTTT,CSARTDAQYF